This passage covers 32 T cell receptor beta chains from one sample sequenced in a study of PD-L1 blockade in urothelial cancer. Noted time point: peripheral blood 6 weeks after treatment start. Data came from immunoSEQ multiplex PCR; TCRdb stores just in-frame clones and leaves some out. This repertoire shows over 100,000 clones, approximately 90% found once; its top ten account for less than 5%. Sequenced material: PBMCs, taken around atezolizumab (anti-PD-L1) treatment. The receptors derive from a man aged 60-69 years with urothelial cancer.

V gene TRBV2 combines with J gene TRBJ2-1, with TRBD2 identical over 8 bases. This CDR3 is 15 amino acids long. Germline V gene lookup returns CDR1 SNHLY and CDR2 FYNNEI. J gave up 2 bases and V 2 bases, and 2 bases lay outside the gene matches. CDR3 loop: CASSEPGGAYNEQFF. CDR3 DNA: TGTGCCAGCAGTGAACCGGGAGGGGCCTACAATGAGCAGTTCTTC.

The rearrangement joins TRBV6-7 to TRBJ1-5, with 7 bases fitting TRBD1. TRBV6-7 has ORF status, its function being uncertain. The CDR3 totals 20 residues. The V segment lost 2 bases and the J segment 3 bases; nucleotides outside the gene matches: 19. CDR3 amino acids: CASSYELKIDRAADNQPQHF. DNA for the CDR3: TGTGCCAGCAGTTACGAACTGAAGATTGACAGGGCGGCCGACAATCAGCCCCAGCATTTT.

As DNA, the CDR3 is TGTGCCAGTAGACGGTTCCCCACTAGCGGGGGGGCCTACGAGCAGTACTTC. Translation gives CASRRFPTSGGAYEQYF. The chain carries TRBV2 and TRBJ2-7, with 13 bases identical to TRBD2. The trim removed 9 bases at V and 2 bases at J, leaving 13 bases unmatched. CDR1 is SNHLY, CDR2 FYNNEI, per germline. The CDR3 is made up of 17 amino acids.

The CDR3 sequence: CASSPTSGGGGDTQYF. The DNA for the CDR3 is TGTGCCAGCAGCCCGACTAGCGGGGGCGGTGGAGATACGCAGTATTTT. The V and J genes are TRBV2 and TRBJ2-3; 12 bases fit TRBD2. Germline lookup yields CDR1 SNHLY and CDR2 FYNNEI. The CDR3 is made up of 16 amino acids. V lost 6 bases to trimming and J lost 5 bases; unmatched junction nucleotides: 9.

The J gene is TRBJ1-1, the V gene TRBV7-3, with 7 bases lining up with TRBD1. Looked up from germline, CDR1 is SGHTA and CDR2 is FQGTGA. V lost 1 base to trimming and J lost 4 bases; unmatched junction nucleotides: 6. CDR3 length equals 15 residues. CDR3 sequence (DNA): TGTGCCAGCAGCTTAAACAGGGGCCAGGGCACTGAAGCTTTCTTT. As protein: CASSLNRGQGTEAFF. Full variable domain (missing parts from reference TRBV7-3 and TRBJ1-1): GAGVSQTPSNKVTEKGKYVELRCDPISGHTALYWYRQSLGQGPEFLIYFQGTGAADDSGLPNDRFFAVRPEGSVSTLKIQRTERGDSAVYLCASSLNRGQGTEAFFGQGTRLTVV.

The CDR3 loop reads CASSSKGAARPYGYTF. The DNA for the CDR3 is TGTGCCAGTAGTTCTAAGGGGGCCGCAAGACCTTATGGCTACACCTTC. The V and J genes are TRBV19 and TRBJ1-2, with 7 bases lining up with TRBD1. The CDR3 has 16 residues. Germline trimming cut 5 bases from V and 5 bases from J; bases unmatched to any gene: 14. The germline CDR1 and CDR2 sequences are LNHDA and SQIVND (reference sequence).

V gene TRBV28 combines with J gene TRBJ2-7; TRBD1 aligns across 7 bases. Germline V gene data show CDR1 as MDHEN and CDR2 as SYDVKM. The CDR3 covers 14 residues. Trimming removed 5 bases from V and 3 bases from J; junction bases left unmatched: 7. The CDR3 DNA reads TGTGCCAGCAGTCCCCCCGGGGACAGCTACGAGCAGTACTTC. Translating gives CASSPPGDSYEQYF.

CDR3 loop: CASSFGQLKNYGYTF. In DNA form, the CDR3 reads TGTGCCAGCAGCTTTGGACAGCTAAAAAACTATGGCTACACCTTC. The chain employs TRBV5-5 and TRBJ1-2; TRBD1 is a possible D gene (6 bases). CDR3 size: 15 residues. CDR1 SGHKS and CDR2 YYEKEE come from the germline V gene (reference sequence). Trimming shortened V by 2 bases and J by 2 bases, and 13 bases separated the two germline ends.

This clone was counted between two and nine times. The chain links TRBV5-4 to TRBJ1-2; perhaps TRBD1 as D (5 bases). Per germline, CDR1 SGHNT and CDR2 YYREEE (reference sequence). CDR3 length equals 14 residues. V was trimmed by 4 bases and J by 6 bases, leaving 16 bases between them. This CDR3 is CASSDSDKGHGYTF. As DNA, the CDR3 is TGTGCCAGCAGCGACTCGGACAAGGGGCATGGCTACACCTTC. The variable domain in full, completed from reference TRBV5-4 and TRBJ1-2, reads ETGVTQSPTHLIKTRGQQVTLRCSSQSGHNTVSWYQQALGQGPQFIFQYYREEENGRGNFPPRFSGLQFPNYSSELNVNALELDDSALYLCASSDSDKGHGYTFGSGTRLTVV.

This chain uses TRBV29-1 with TRBJ2-3, with 8 bases that match TRBD2. The germline V gene encodes CDR1 SQVTM and CDR2 ANQGSEA. V trimming: 5 bases; J trimming: 0 bases; junction bases outside the gene matches: 4. The CDR3 length is 14 residues. Written as DNA, the CDR3 is TGCAGCGTTTCCGGGACTAGAAGCACAGATACGCAGTATTTT. Its protein is CSVSGTRSTDTQYF.

The V and J genes are TRBV11-1 and TRBJ2-7; D may be TRBD1 (6 bases). Trimming shortened V by 5 bases and J by 0 bases, and 14 bases separated the two germline ends. Per the germline V gene, CDR1 is SGHAT and CDR2 is FQDESV (reference sequence). The CDR3 contains 15 residues. The CDR3 coding sequence is TGTGCCAGCAGCCGAACAGGGTCCTTCTCCTACGAGCAGTACTTC. This translates into CASSRTGSFSYEQYF. Variable domain in full (rest from reference TRBV11-1 and TRBJ2-7): EAEVAQSPRYKITEKSQAVAFWCDPISGHATLYWYRQILGQGPELLVQFQDESVVDDSQLPKDRFSAERLKGVDSTLKIQPAELGDSAMYLCASSRTGSFSYEQYFGPGTRLTVT.

The chain uses TRBV15 and TRBJ2-5; D is possibly TRBD1 (5 bases). In germline, CDR1 is LNHNV, CDR2 YYDKDF (reference sequence). Trimming took 3 bases from V and 3 from J, leaving 8 bases between them. The CDR3 is 13 amino acids. The CDR3 sequence is CATSRDTEETQYF. CDR3 coding DNA: TGTGCCACCAGCAGGGACACCGAAGAGACCCAGTACTTC.

This chain connects TRBV9 to TRBJ2-7; 8 bases map to TRBD1. V trimming: 3 bases; J trimming: 0 bases; junction bases outside the gene matches: 5. CDR3 length: 15 amino acids. Germline V gene data show CDR1 as SGDLS and CDR2 as YYNGEE. As DNA, the CDR3 is TGTGCCAGCAGCGCGGGACAGGAGAGCTCCTACGAGCAGTACTTC. Protein sequence: CASSAGQESSYEQYF.

A word on this clone: The junction shows a germline mismatch at one end, possibly a read error. The rearrangement uses TRBV10-1 and TRBJ2-1, with 12 bases aligning to TRBD1. Germline CDR1 reads WNHNN; CDR2 reads SYGVQD (reference sequence). The CDR3 length is 16 residues. CDR3 in amino acids: CASSEYPGTGGIGRIF. The CDR3 DNA is TGCGCCAGCAGTGAATACCCCGGGACAGGGGGCATCGGACGGATCTTC.

V gene TRBV5-6 combines with J gene TRBJ2-1; 7 bases are a match to TRBD2. This CDR3 comprises 14 residues. The V gene end was trimmed by 1 base and the J gene end by 7 bases; junction bases not matched to a gene: 5. Germline CDR1 reads SGHDT; CDR2 reads YYEEEE. CDR3 bases: TGTGCCAGCAGCTTGTATGGTAGCGGGAATGAGCAGTTCTTC. Protein product: CASSLYGSGNEQFF. Drawing the rest from reference TRBV5-6 and TRBJ2-1, the complete variable domain is DAGVTQSPTHLIKTRGQQVTLRCSPKSGHDTVSWYQQALGQGPQFIFQYYEEEERQRGNFPDRFSGHQFPNYSSELNVNALLLGDSALYLCASSLYGSGNEQFFGPGTRLTVL.

The chain uses TRBV27 and TRBJ2-5, with 10 bases matching TRBD2. The CDR3 loop spans 15 amino acids. CDR1 is MNHEY, CDR2 SMNVEV, per germline (reference sequence). Losses at the gene ends were 5 bases for V and 2 bases for J; bases not matched to a gene: 5. The CDR3 DNA reads TGTGCCAGCAGTAGCGGGACTAGCGTTCAAGAGACCCAGTACTTC. Protein sequence: CASSSGTSVQETQYF.

The chain is built from TRBV7-2 and TRBJ2-7, with D tentatively TRBD2 (6 bases). The V end lost 5 bases, the J end lost 0 bases, and 14 bases lay between the germline ends. The V gene's germline CDR1 is SGHTA and CDR2 FQGNSA. There are 15 residues in the CDR3. In nucleotides, the CDR3 is TGTGCCAGCAGCCTTAGCGGATTGAGCTCCTACGAGCAGTACTTC. Encoded protein: CASSLSGLSSYEQYF.

This rearrangement joins TRBV10-3 to TRBJ2-3; 8 nucleotides line up with TRBD2. Trimming took 8 bases from V and 2 from J; bases not matched to a gene: 6. In germline, CDR1 is ENHRY, CDR2 SYGVKD. CDR3 size: 14 residues. In DNA, the CDR3 is TGTGCCATCGCCGGGACTAGAATCACAGATACGCAGTATTTT. Translation gives CAIAGTRITDTQYF.

The gene calls are TRBV19 and TRBJ1-2, with D possibly TRBD1 on 6 matching bases. The CDR3 extends over 14 amino acids. Trimming took off 4 bases at V and 6 bases at J, with 15 bases between the two ends. Per the germline V gene, CDR1 is LNHDA and CDR2 is SQIVND (reference sequence). Here the CDR3 DNA reads TGTGCCAGTAGTAGCTACGGGGGGCTGGATGGCTACACCTTC. This sequence encodes CASSSYGGLDGYTF. The full variable domain, rest sourced from reference TRBV19 and TRBJ1-2, is DGGITQSPKYLFRKEGQNVTLSCEQNLNHDAMYWYRQDPGQGLRLIYYSQIVNDFQKGDIAEGYSVSREKKESFPLTVTSAQKNPTAFYLCASSSYGGLDGYTFGSGTRLTVV.

V and J are TRBV5-5 and TRBJ1-1, with D hard to call. CDR3 size: 16 residues. Germline CDR1 reads SGHKS; CDR2 reads YYEKEE (reference sequence). V was trimmed by 0 bases and J by 0 bases, leaving 12 bases between them. CDR3 region: CASSLGAGGMNTEAFF. Here the CDR3 DNA reads TGTGCCAGCAGCTTGGGGGCAGGAGGTATGAACACTGAAGCTTTCTTT.

The chain combines TRBV4-2 with TRBJ1-5; a possible D gene is TRBD1 (5 bases). CDR1 is LGHNA, CDR2 YNFKEQ, per germline. V gave up 1 base and J gave up 3 bases, with 7 bases separating them. The CDR3 has 14 amino acids. CDR3 loop: CASSQAQANQPQHF. The CDR3 DNA reads TGTGCCAGCAGCCAAGCACAGGCCAATCAGCCCCAGCATTTT.

V and J are TRBV30 and TRBJ2-7; a weak D match, TRBD1 (6 bases). CDR3 length equals 13 residues. Germline CDR1 reads GTSNPN; CDR2 reads SVGIG (reference sequence). Trimming left V 1 base short and J 2 bases short, with 9 bases between. CDR3 sequence reads: CAWSGDRTYEQYF. In DNA, the CDR3 is TGTGCCTGGAGTGGAGACAGGACCTACGAGCAGTACTTC.

The chain couples TRBV5-1 to TRBJ2-2; D uncertain. The CDR3 covers 14 residues. The germline gives CDR1 SGHRS, CDR2 YFSETQ. Trimming pared 0 bases from V and 7 bases from J, leaving 10 bases between. The CDR3 spells CASSLAGAVGELFF. The CDR3, as DNA: TGCGCCAGCAGCTTGGCCGGAGCAGTCGGGGAGCTGTTTTTT. Full variable domain (remainder filled in from reference TRBV5-1 and TRBJ2-2): KAGVTQTPRYLIKTRGQQVTLSCSPISGHRSVSWYQQTPGQGLQFLFEYFSETQRNKGNFPGRFSGRQFSNSRSEMNVSTLELGDSALYLCASSLAGAVGELFFGEGSRLTVL.

V gene TRBV11-3 combines with J gene TRBJ1-3; no reliable D call. CDR3 size: 16 residues. Trimming cost V 1 base and J 0 bases, with 10 bases left between them. Germline assignment: CDR1 SGHNT and CDR2 YENEEA. CDR3 DNA: TGTGCCAGCAGCTTAGGCGGGAAAAGCTCTGGAAACACCATATATTTT. It yields the protein CASSLGGKSSGNTIYF.

The chain is built from TRBV18 and TRBJ1-1; D unresolved. The CDR3 loop spans 14 amino acids. V was clipped by 6 bases and J by 1 base, with 12 bases between them. Germline values: CDR1 KGHSH, CDR2 LQKENI. In nucleotides, the CDR3 is TGTGCCAGCTCTGGAGTAACCCAGAACACTGAAGCTTTCTTT. It yields the protein CASSGVTQNTEAFF.

The chain joins TRBV7-2 to TRBJ1-6; D is possibly TRBD1 (5 bases). CDR3 size: 17 residues. The ends were cut back, 1 base at V and 0 bases at J, with 10 bases in the middle. Germline V gene sequence: CDR1 SGHTA, CDR2 FQGNSA. In nucleotides, the CDR3 is TGTGCCAGCAGCTTAGACAGGCTAAGCTCCTATAATTCACCCCTCCACTTT. It translates to CASSLDRLSSYNSPLHF. Drawing the rest from reference TRBV7-2 and TRBJ1-6, the complete variable domain is GAGVSQSPSNKVTEKGKDVELRCDPISGHTALYWYRQSLGQGLEFLIYFQGNSAPDKSGLPSDRFSAERTGGSVSTLTIQRTQQEDSAVYLCASSLDRLSSYNSPLHFGNGTRLTVT.

This clone was observed a few times. The chain has TRBV5-1 and TRBJ2-3; 9 bases map to TRBD2. Trimming cost V 1 base and J 4 bases; bases outside gene matches: 4. This CDR3 contains 15 residues. From germline, CDR1 is SGHRS and CDR2 YFSETQ. Here the CDR3 reads CASSLSGGRADTQYF. CDR3 nucleotides: TGCGCCAGCAGCTTGAGTGGCGGGAGGGCAGATACGCAGTATTTT.

The chain couples TRBV19 to TRBJ2-2, with 7 positions matching TRBD2. The germline V gene encodes CDR1 LNHDA and CDR2 SQIVND (reference sequence). The trim removed 7 bases at V and 6 bases at J, leaving 11 bases unmatched. The CDR3 loop spans 15 amino acids. The CDR3 DNA follows: TGTGCCAGTATCCAGCGGGGAAGTATGTCCGGGGAGCTGTTTTTT. Its protein product is CASIQRGSMSGELFF.

The chain links TRBV5-6 to TRBJ2-1, with TRBD2 matching over 7 bases. The ends lost 5 bases at V and 14 bases at J; junction bases unmatched: 10. Per the germline V gene, CDR1 is SGHDT and CDR2 is YYEEEE. The length of the CDR3 is 12 residues. The CDR3, as DNA: TGTGCCAGCAGTCGGCAAGCGGGGCAGGAGTTCTTC. Amino acid sequence: CASSRQAGQEFF. Supplemented by reference TRBV5-6 and TRBJ2-1, the full variable domain reads DAGVTQSPTHLIKTRGQQVTLRCSPKSGHDTVSWYQQALGQGPQFIFQYYEEEERQRGNFPDRFSGHQFPNYSSELNVNALLLGDSALYLCASSRQAGQEFFGPGTRLTVL.

The V gene is TRBV9, the J gene TRBJ2-5; TRBD2 agrees at 8 bases. The CDR3 consists of 16 residues. Unmatched junction bases numbered 10, after V lost 4 bases and J lost 2 bases. Per germline, CDR1 SGDLS and CDR2 YYNGEE. The chain's CDR3 is CASSFQNERGQETQYF. CDR3 in DNA: TGTGCCAGCAGCTTTCAAAACGAGCGGGGGCAAGAGACCCAGTACTTC.

This chain uses TRBV5-4 with TRBJ2-3, with D tentatively TRBD2 (6 bases). From germline, CDR1 is SGHNT and CDR2 YYREEE (reference sequence). The germline V and J ends were trimmed by 0 bases and 7 bases, with 12 bases remaining between them. CDR3 length: 14 amino acids. CDR3 nucleotides: TGTGCCAGCAGCTTGGATTCGGGAGCGTATACGCAGTATTTT. Translated: CASSLDSGAYTQYF.

The V call is TRBV6-6, the J call TRBJ1-2; TRBD1 is a possible D gene (5 bases). Germline V lookup: CDR1 MNHNY, CDR2 SVGAGI (reference sequence). V lost 5 bases and J 5 bases, leaving 15 bases between the germline ends. The CDR3 consists of 14 residues. This CDR3 reads CASSPRGGEYGYTF. The CDR3 coding sequence is TGTGCCAGCAGTCCGCGGGGGGGGGAATATGGCTACACCTTC.